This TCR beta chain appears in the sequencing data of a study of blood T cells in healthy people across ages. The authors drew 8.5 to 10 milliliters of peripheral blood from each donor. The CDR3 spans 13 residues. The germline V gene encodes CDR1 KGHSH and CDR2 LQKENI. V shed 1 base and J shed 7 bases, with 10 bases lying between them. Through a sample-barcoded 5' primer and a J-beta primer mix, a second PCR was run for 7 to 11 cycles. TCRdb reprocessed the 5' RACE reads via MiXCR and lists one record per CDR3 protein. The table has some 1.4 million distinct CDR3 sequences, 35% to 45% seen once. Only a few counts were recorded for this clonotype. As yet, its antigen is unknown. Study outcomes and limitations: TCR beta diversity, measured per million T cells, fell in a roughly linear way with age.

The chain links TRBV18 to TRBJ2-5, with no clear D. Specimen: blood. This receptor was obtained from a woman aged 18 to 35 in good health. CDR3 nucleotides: TGTGCCAGCTCACCACTAGAGATGGTGACCCAGTACTTC. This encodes CASSPLEMVTQYF.